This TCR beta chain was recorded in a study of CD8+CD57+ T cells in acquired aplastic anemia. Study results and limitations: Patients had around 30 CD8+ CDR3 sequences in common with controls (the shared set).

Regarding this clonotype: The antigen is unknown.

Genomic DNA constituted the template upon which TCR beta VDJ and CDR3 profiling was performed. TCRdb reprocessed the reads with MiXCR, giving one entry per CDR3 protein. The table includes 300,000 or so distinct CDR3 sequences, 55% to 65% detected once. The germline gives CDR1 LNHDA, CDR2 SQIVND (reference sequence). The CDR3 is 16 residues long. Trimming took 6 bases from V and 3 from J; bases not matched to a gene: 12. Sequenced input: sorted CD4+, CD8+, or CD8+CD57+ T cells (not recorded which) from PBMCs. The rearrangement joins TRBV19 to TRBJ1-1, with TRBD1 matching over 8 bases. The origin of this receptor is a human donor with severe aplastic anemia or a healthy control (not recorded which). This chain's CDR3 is CASSGDRHAWDTEAFF. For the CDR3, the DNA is TGTGCCAGTAGCGGGGACAGGCACGCCTGGGACACTGAAGCTTTCTTT.